A selection of T cell receptor beta chains follows, all from one sample in a study of T cells in Graves' hyperthyroidism and ophthalmopathy. One entry per CDR3 protein results from TCRdb running MiXCR on the multiplex PCR reads. The top ten hold under 15% of the sample, which has around 600,000 distinct CDR3 sequences, around 13% seen once. Source material: blood. The source of these receptors is a woman aged 45-60 years with Graves' ophthalmopathy. Each CDR3 is given with its conserved first and last residue. D genes are given only for firm matches. Clone size, where shown, is once, few, many, or a class for clones that have expanded.

clone_size: many; v_call: TRBV12-5; j_call: TRBJ2-1; d_call: .; cdr3_nt: TGTGCTAGTGGTTTTGGTAGCGGTCCTAGGAATGAGCAGTTCTTC; cdr3_aa: CASGFGSGPRNEQFF
clone_size: many; v_call: TRBV7-2; j_call: TRBJ1-2; d_call: .; cdr3_nt: TGTGCCAGCAGCCCTATTGGACCCAACTATGGCTACACCTTC; cdr3_aa: CASSPIGPNYGYTF
clone_size: many; v_call: TRBV27; j_call: TRBJ2-1; d_call: .; cdr3_nt: TGTGCCAGCAGTTTTGGTCACCGCGGGTTAAATGAGCAGTTCTTC; cdr3_aa: CASSFGHRGLNEQFF
clone_size: many; v_call: TRBV6-2/TRBV6-3; j_call: TRBJ2-1; d_call: .; cdr3_nt: TGTGCCACCATACTCGAGGGGGAGCAGTTCTTC; cdr3_aa: CATILEGEQFF
clone_size: many; v_call: TRBV3-1; j_call: TRBJ2-4; d_call: .; cdr3_nt: TGTGCCAGCAGCCAAGATACGGTGGGGAACATTCAGTACTTC; cdr3_aa: CASSQDTVGNIQYF
clone_size: many; v_call: TRBV9; j_call: TRBJ1-3; d_call: .; cdr3_nt: TGTGCCAGCAGCGTAAGTTTCGGGGTCTCAGGAAACACCATATATTTT; cdr3_aa: CASSVSFGVSGNTIYF
clone_size: many; v_call: TRBV7-8; j_call: TRBJ2-7; d_call: .; cdr3_nt: TGTGCCAGCAGCAACCAAGGGTACGAGCAGTACTTC; cdr3_aa: CASSNQGYEQYF
clone_size: many; v_call: TRBV28; j_call: TRBJ2-1; d_call: TRBD2; cdr3_nt: TGTGCCAGCAGCAAGGGGACTAGCGGAAACAATGAGCAGTTCTTC; cdr3_aa: CASSKGTSGNNEQFF
clone_size: few; v_call: TRBV5-1; j_call: TRBJ2-1; d_call: .; cdr3_nt: TGCGCCAGCTCTGCGGGGTTCCACAATGAGCAGTTCTTC; cdr3_aa: CASSAGFHNEQFF
clone_size: .; v_call: TRBV30; j_call: TRBJ2-7; d_call: .; cdr3_nt: TGTGCTTCTGGGTTTACAGGGAAGGGCTACGAGCAGTACTTC; cdr3_aa: CASGFTGKGYEQYF
clone_size: many; v_call: TRBV30; j_call: TRBJ2-7; d_call: .; cdr3_nt: TGTGCCTGGAGTCGACACATGCCCTACGAGCAGTACTTC; cdr3_aa: CAWSRHMPYEQYF
clone_size: many; v_call: TRBV3-1; j_call: TRBJ2-1; d_call: .; cdr3_nt: TGTGCCAGCAGCTATCTAGCCTACTCCTACAATGAGCAGTTCTTC; cdr3_aa: CASSYLAYSYNEQFF
clone_size: many; v_call: TRBV18; j_call: TRBJ1-5; d_call: .; cdr3_nt: TGTGCCAGCTCACCACGAGGTCAGCCCCAGCATTTT; cdr3_aa: CASSPRGQPQHF
clone_size: few; v_call: TRBV20-1; j_call: TRBJ1-4; d_call: .; cdr3_nt: TGCAGTGCTAGACGTCTGGCAACTAATGAAAAACTGTTTTTT; cdr3_aa: CSARRLATNEKLFF
clone_size: many; v_call: TRBV6-1; j_call: TRBJ2-3; d_call: .; cdr3_nt: TGTGCCAGCACCCCCCGCCTACCTAGCACAGATACGCAGTATTTT; cdr3_aa: CASTPRLPSTDTQYF
clone_size: many; v_call: TRBV2; j_call: TRBJ2-2; d_call: .; cdr3_nt: TGTGCCAGCAGACTGACAGCCGGGGAGCTGTTTTTT; cdr3_aa: CASRLTAGELFF
clone_size: many; v_call: TRBV27; j_call: TRBJ2-1; d_call: TRBD2; cdr3_nt: TGTGCCAGCAGTTTCAGCGGGAGGGCCTACAATGAGCAGTTCTTC; cdr3_aa: CASSFSGRAYNEQFF
clone_size: many; v_call: TRBV7-9; j_call: TRBJ1-2; d_call: .; cdr3_nt: TGTGCCAGCAGCTCAGGACAGTTTGGCTACACCTTC; cdr3_aa: CASSSGQFGYTF
clone_size: .; v_call: TRBV6-5; j_call: TRBJ2-3; d_call: .; cdr3_nt: TGTGCCAGCAGTTACGTGGTGGAGGGTTTTTTTACGCAGTATTTT; cdr3_aa: CASSYVVEGFFTQYF
clone_size: many; v_call: TRBV6-1; j_call: TRBJ2-1; d_call: .; cdr3_nt: TGTGCCAGCAGTGGAGGGACTGTCAGTTCCTACAATGAGCAGTTCTTC; cdr3_aa: CASSGGTVSSYNEQFF
clone_size: many; v_call: TRBV18; j_call: TRBJ1-1; d_call: .; cdr3_nt: TGTGCCAGCTCACCAGTCCCCCGGGAAGTCGAAGCTTTCTTT; cdr3_aa: CASSPVPREVEAFF
clone_size: many; v_call: TRBV7-2; j_call: TRBJ2-7; d_call: .; cdr3_nt: TGTGCCAGCAGCTTAAATGGGCTCCTTAGTAACGAGCAGTACTTC; cdr3_aa: CASSLNGLLSNEQYF
clone_size: many; v_call: TRBV9; j_call: TRBJ2-5; d_call: TRBD2; cdr3_nt: TGTGCCAGCAGCGCCGATAAGCGGGAGGGCCGGCAAGAGACCCAGTACTTC; cdr3_aa: CASSADKREGRQETQYF
clone_size: few; v_call: TRBV19; j_call: TRBJ1-4; d_call: TRBD1; cdr3_nt: TGTGCCAGTTGTACAGGGGGCTCGGCCGAAAAACTGTTTTTT; cdr3_aa: CASCTGGSAEKLFF
clone_size: many; v_call: TRBV6-1; j_call: TRBJ1-5; d_call: .; cdr3_nt: TGTGCCAGCAGATCGGCGAATCAGCCCCAGCATTTT; cdr3_aa: CASRSANQPQHF
clone_size: many; v_call: TRBV28; j_call: TRBJ2-7; d_call: .; cdr3_nt: TGTGCCAGCAAAATCGGGACGTCTTCCTACGAGCAGTACTTC; cdr3_aa: CASKIGTSSYEQYF
clone_size: .; v_call: TRBV11-2; j_call: TRBJ2-7; d_call: .; cdr3_nt: TGTGCCAGCAGCTTTTACACAGACTACGAGCAGTACTTC; cdr3_aa: CASSFYTDYEQYF
clone_size: many; v_call: TRBV2; j_call: TRBJ2-2; d_call: TRBD2; cdr3_nt: TGTGCCAGCAGTGAAGACGGCGGGAGAGGTGGCGGGGAGCTGTTTTTT; cdr3_aa: CASSEDGGRGGGELFF
clone_size: .; v_call: TRBV5-1; j_call: TRBJ2-1; d_call: TRBD2; cdr3_nt: TGCGCCAGCAGCGACCCTAGCGGGAGTAATGAGCAGTTCTTC; cdr3_aa: CASSDPSGSNEQFF
clone_size: many; v_call: TRBV12-3/TRBV12-4; j_call: TRBJ2-3; d_call: .; cdr3_nt: TGTGCCAGCAGTTCGAAGGTAGCGCAGTATTTT; cdr3_aa: CASSSKVAQYF
clone_size: .; v_call: TRBV27; j_call: TRBJ2-5; d_call: .; cdr3_nt: TGTGCCAGCAGTTTAGGTCGGGGGCTCTTTCCAGAGACCCAGTACTTC; cdr3_aa: CASSLGRGLFPETQYF
clone_size: .; v_call: TRBV5-1; j_call: TRBJ1-3; d_call: .; cdr3_nt: TGCGCCAGCAGCTGGACAGTGGGCTTGGGAAACACCATATATTTT; cdr3_aa: CASSWTVGLGNTIYF
clone_size: .; v_call: TRBV6-1; j_call: TRBJ2-7; d_call: .; cdr3_nt: TGTGCCAGCATTCTTCGACACCTTTACTACGAGCAGTACTTC; cdr3_aa: CASILRHLYYEQYF
clone_size: many; v_call: TRBV7-2; j_call: TRBJ2-5; d_call: .; cdr3_nt: TGTGCCAGCAGCTTTAGCCGGCAAGAGACCCAGTACTTC; cdr3_aa: CASSFSRQETQYF
clone_size: many; v_call: TRBV4-1; j_call: TRBJ1-1; d_call: .; cdr3_nt: TGCGCCAGCAGCCATCTGTGGAACACTGAAGCTTTCTTT; cdr3_aa: CASSHLWNTEAFF
clone_size: .; v_call: TRBV27; j_call: TRBJ2-1; d_call: TRBD2; cdr3_nt: TGTGCCAGCAGTTTTGGGAGGGCAAGTCCCAATGAGCAGTTCTTC; cdr3_aa: CASSFGRASPNEQFF
clone_size: .; v_call: TRBV28; j_call: TRBJ2-7; d_call: .; cdr3_nt: TGTGCCAGCAGCCCAGGGTGGGACGAGCAGTACTTC; cdr3_aa: CASSPGWDEQYF
clone_size: many; v_call: TRBV30; j_call: TRBJ2-7; d_call: .; cdr3_nt: TGTGCCTGGAGTGTATCAGGGTTCGAGCAGTACTTC; cdr3_aa: CAWSVSGFEQYF
clone_size: many; v_call: TRBV12-3/TRBV12-4; j_call: TRBJ2-1; d_call: .; cdr3_nt: TGTGCCAGCCTCGGGGGAGTAGATGAGCAGTTCTTC; cdr3_aa: CASLGGVDEQFF
clone_size: .; v_call: TRBV6-5; j_call: TRBJ2-2; d_call: .; cdr3_nt: TGTGCCAGCAGTGACTCTGCAGGGAACACCGGGGAGCTGTTTTTT; cdr3_aa: CASSDSAGNTGELFF
clone_size: many; v_call: TRBV5-1; j_call: TRBJ2-7; d_call: TRBD1; cdr3_nt: TGCGCCAGCAGCTCGCAGGGGGACGAGCAGTACTTC; cdr3_aa: CASSSQGDEQYF
clone_size: many; v_call: TRBV20-1; j_call: TRBJ1-2; d_call: .; cdr3_nt: TGCAGTGCTATAGGGGGGGCCGCCAACTATGGCTACACCTTC; cdr3_aa: CSAIGGAANYGYTF
clone_size: .; v_call: TRBV2; j_call: TRBJ2-2; d_call: .; cdr3_nt: TGTGCCAGCAGTCTTTTTTGGGGGGCGGGGGCCGGGGTGACGAACACCGGGGAGCTGTTTTTT; cdr3_aa: CASSLFWGAGAGVTNTGELFF
clone_size: many; v_call: TRBV29-1; j_call: TRBJ1-1; d_call: TRBD1; cdr3_nt: TGCAGCATCGCGACAGGGGGCGCAAGGACTGAAGCTTTCTTT; cdr3_aa: CSIATGGARTEAFF
clone_size: many; v_call: TRBV29-1; j_call: TRBJ1-1; d_call: .; cdr3_nt: TGCAGCGTTGTAGGGTTGACAGTGAACACTGAAGCTTTCTTT; cdr3_aa: CSVVGLTVNTEAFF
clone_size: many; v_call: TRBV7-3; j_call: TRBJ2-1; d_call: TRBD2; cdr3_nt: TGTGCCAGCAGCTTAGGACTAGGGGTGGAAGGTGAGCAGTTCTTC; cdr3_aa: CASSLGLGVEGEQFF
clone_size: .; v_call: TRBV20-1; j_call: TRBJ2-3; d_call: TRBD2; cdr3_nt: TGCAGTGCTAGATCTAGGAAAGGGACTAGCGGAGATACGCAGTATTTT; cdr3_aa: CSARSRKGTSGDTQYF
clone_size: few; v_call: TRBV20-1; j_call: TRBJ2-7; d_call: .; cdr3_nt: TGCAGCGCTAGGAGTATCTCCTACGAGCAGTACTTC; cdr3_aa: CSARSISYEQYF
clone_size: few; v_call: TRBV11-3; j_call: TRBJ2-2; d_call: .; cdr3_nt: TGTGCCAGCAGCTTAGACCGGCTAGTCACCGGGGAGCTGTTTTTT; cdr3_aa: CASSLDRLVTGELFF
clone_size: many; v_call: TRBV6-2/TRBV6-3; j_call: TRBJ2-7; d_call: TRBD2; cdr3_nt: TGTGCCAGCAGGACGGACCGACTAGCGGGAGCCTACGAGCAGTACTTC; cdr3_aa: CASRTDRLAGAYEQYF
clone_size: many; v_call: TRBV30; j_call: TRBJ1-5; d_call: .; cdr3_nt: TGTGCCTCCAAGGGGGGGGCAGGCAATCAGCCCCAGCATTTT; cdr3_aa: CASKGGAGNQPQHF
clone_size: many; v_call: TRBV7-3; j_call: TRBJ1-1; d_call: .; cdr3_nt: TGTGCCAGCAGCGGTCCGGGAGGGACTGAAGCTTTCTTT; cdr3_aa: CASSGPGGTEAFF
clone_size: .; v_call: TRBV29-1; j_call: TRBJ2-1; d_call: .; cdr3_nt: TGCAGCGCCTCAACTAGAGAAAGCTCCTACAATGAGCAGTTCTTC; cdr3_aa: CSASTRESSYNEQFF